These 2 T cell receptor beta chains came from one sample sequenced in a study of patients and donors after allogeneic stem cell transplantation. TCRdb processed the RT-PCR reads anew with MiXCR; each CDR3 protein has one entry. The repertoire holds 200,000 to 250,000 distinct CDR3 sequences, with less than 15% as singletons. The sequencing sample was made of blood, either unsorted or a sorted T cell fraction (not recorded which). Source of these receptors: a human donor who was either an allogeneic HSCT recipient or a stem cell or donor lymphocyte infusion donor (not recorded which). It is not recorded whose cells these are; they may come from a transplant donor.

The chain employs TRBV7-2 and TRBJ1-1, with a possible D match to TRBD1 (5 bases). The V end was cut by 5 bases, the J end by 1 base, with 20 bases between. Germline-derived CDR1 and CDR2 are SGHTA and FQGNSA. The CDR3 contains 17 residues. CDR3 region: CASSQLGQRAKNTEAFF. The CDR3 nucleotides are TGTGCCAGCAGCCAGCTGGGGCAGCGGGCTAAGAACACTGAAGCTTTCTTT.

Ten or more counts support this clonotype. J is TRBJ1-2 and V is TRBV12-3 or TRBV12-4, with a tentative D call TRBD1 (6 bases). The CDR3 is 14 residues long. V dropped 5 bases and J dropped 4 bases, with 14 bases sitting between them. In DNA form, the CDR3 reads TGTGCCAGCAGTCGACAGCAACAGGGCTATGGCTACACCTTC. Its translation: CASSRQQQGYGYTF.